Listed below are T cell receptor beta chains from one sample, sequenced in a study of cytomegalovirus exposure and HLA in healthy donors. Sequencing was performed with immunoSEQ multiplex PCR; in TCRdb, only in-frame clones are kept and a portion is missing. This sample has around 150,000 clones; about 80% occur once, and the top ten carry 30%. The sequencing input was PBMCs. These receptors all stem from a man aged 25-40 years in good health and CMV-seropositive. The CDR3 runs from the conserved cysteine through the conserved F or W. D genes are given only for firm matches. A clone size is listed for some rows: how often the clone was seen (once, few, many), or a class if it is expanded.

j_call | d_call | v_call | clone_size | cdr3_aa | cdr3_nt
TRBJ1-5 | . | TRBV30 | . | CAWSDSTHSNQPQHF | TGTGCCTGGAGTGACTCGACACATAGCAATCAGCCCCAGCATTTT
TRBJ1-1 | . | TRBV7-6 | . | CASSQAVGGVQGAFF | TGTGCCAGCAGCCAAGCCGTTGGGGGGGTGCAGGGGGCTTTCTTT
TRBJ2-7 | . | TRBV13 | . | CASSHSAGGASYEQYF | TGTGCCAGCAGCCACTCGGCCGGTGGGGCCTCCTACGAGCAGTACTTC
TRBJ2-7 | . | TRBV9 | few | CASSPGDSGGEQYF | TGTGCCAGCAGCCCGGGGGACTCCGGGGGCGAGCAGTACTTC
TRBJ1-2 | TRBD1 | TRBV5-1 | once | CASSSSGTDYGYTF | TGCGCCAGCAGCTCCTCCGGGACAGACTATGGCTACACCTTC
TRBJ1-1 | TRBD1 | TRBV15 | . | CATSGQVSNTEAFF | TGTGCCACCAGCGGACAGGTTTCGAACACTGAAGCTTTCTTT
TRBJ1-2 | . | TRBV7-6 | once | CASSLEGVAFYGYTF | TGTGCCAGCAGCTTAGAGGGGGTGGCCTTCTATGGCTACACCTTC
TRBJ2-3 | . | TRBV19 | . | CASSIRGRMGTDTQYF | TGTGCCAGTAGTATCAGGGGCAGGATGGGCACAGATACGCAGTATTTT
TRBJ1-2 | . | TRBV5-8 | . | CASSLYQGYGYTF | TGTGCCAGCAGCTTATACCAGGGCTATGGCTACACCTTC
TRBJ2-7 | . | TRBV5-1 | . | CASSRQGTYEQYF | TGCGCCAGCAGCCGGCAGGGGACCTACGAGCAGTACTTC
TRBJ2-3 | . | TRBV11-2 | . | CASRERGDTQYF | TGTGCCAGCAGAGAGAGGGGGGATACGCAGTATTTT
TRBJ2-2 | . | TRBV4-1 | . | CASSPYRGRDTGELFF | TGCGCCAGCAGCCCCTACAGGGGGAGGGATACCGGGGAGCTGTTTTTT
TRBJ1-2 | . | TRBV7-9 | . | CASSPSGPGGYTF | TGTGCCAGCAGCCCCTCGGGCCCGGGAGGCTACACCTTC
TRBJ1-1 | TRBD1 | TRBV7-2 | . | CASSFGLQGTNEAFF | TGTGCCAGCAGCTTTGGTTTACAGGGGACAAATGAAGCTTTCTTT